The next 26 T cell receptor beta chains were all read from a single sample in a study of blood T cell repertoires in COVID-19. TCRdb keeps only in-frame clones here, not all; method: immunoSEQ multiplex PCR. This sample has hundreds of thousands of clones, with about 91% found just once. The source material was peripheral blood. Every receptor here comes from a woman in her sixties with acute or convalescent COVID-19.

V and J are TRBV7-8 and TRBJ1-5, with 8 bases identical to TRBD1. V shed 1 base, J shed 3 bases, and the junction held 5 bases outside the gene matches. Germline V gene sequence: CDR1 SGHVS, CDR2 FQNEAQ. The CDR3 is made up of 16 amino acids. CDR3 amino acids: CASSLGRTGYNQPQHF. In nucleotides, the CDR3 is TGTGCCAGCAGCTTAGGAAGGACAGGGTACAATCAGCCCCAGCATTTT. The whole variable domain, filled in from reference TRBV7-8 and TRBJ1-5, reads GAGVSQSPRYKVAKRGQDVALRCDPISGHVSLFWYQQALGQGPEFLTYFQNEAQLDKSGLPSDRFFAERPEGSVSTLKIQRTQQEDSAVYLCASSLGRTGYNQPQHFGDGTRLSIL.

V usage is TRBV5-6 and J usage is TRBJ2-1; 12 positions match TRBD2. Germline lookup yields CDR1 SGHDT and CDR2 YYEEEE. The CDR3 sequence is 19 residues long. V lost 4 bases to trimming and J lost 4 bases; unmatched junction nucleotides: 15. CDR3 loop: CASSPTGGLAGGVYNEQFF. CDR3 DNA sequence: TGTGCCAGCAGCCCCACAGGGGGGCTAGCGGGGGGGGTTTACAATGAGCAGTTCTTC.

The chain employs TRBV10-3 and TRBJ2-7, with D possibly matching TRBD1 (6 bases). V lost 5 bases, J lost 0 bases, and 11 bases lay in between. Germline-derived CDR1 and CDR2 are ENHRY and SYGVKD. The CDR3 consists of 14 residues. The CDR3 here is CAISLMTGSYEQYF. The CDR3 nucleotides read TGTGCCATCAGTCTTATGACAGGCTCCTACGAGCAGTACTTC.

The chain carries TRBV7-2 and TRBJ2-3; 7 positions match TRBD1. CDR1 SGHTA and CDR2 FQGNSA come from the germline V gene. Trimming removed 5 bases from V and 5 bases from J; junction bases left unmatched: 7. The CDR3 length is 14 residues. CDR3 amino acids: CASSPEGAIDTQYF. The CDR3 DNA sequence: TGTGCCAGCAGCCCCGAGGGGGCGATAGATACGCAGTATTTT. Complete variable domain (other parts from reference TRBV7-2 and TRBJ2-3): GAGVSQSPSNKVTEKGKDVELRCDPISGHTALYWYRQSLGQGLEFLIYFQGNSAPDKSGLPSDRFSAERTGGSVSTLTIQRTQQEDSAVYLCASSPEGAIDTQYFGPGTRLTVL.

V usage is TRBV19 and J usage is TRBJ1-3, with 7 bases lining up with TRBD1. The ends lost 5 bases at V and 4 bases at J; junction bases unmatched: 8. In germline, CDR1 is LNHDA, CDR2 SQIVND (reference sequence). CDR3 length equals 15 residues. The CDR3 reads CASSAQTGPGNTIYF. The CDR3, as DNA: TGTGCCAGTAGTGCCCAGACAGGGCCCGGAAACACCATATATTTT.

The CDR3 is CASSPSDLQETQYF. In nucleotides, the CDR3 is TGTGCCAGCTCACCATCGGACTTACAAGAGACCCAGTACTTC. V is TRBV18 and J is TRBJ2-5; TRBD2 might be the D (5 bases). The CDR3 extends over 14 amino acids. Germline V gene lookup returns CDR1 KGHSH and CDR2 LQKENI. The ends were cut back, 2 bases at V and 2 bases at J, with 9 bases in the middle.

The chain has TRBV19 and TRBJ2-3, with D tentatively TRBD1 (5 bases). V lost 6 bases and J 1 base, leaving 8 bases between the germline ends. Looked up from germline, CDR1 is LNHDA and CDR2 is SQIVND (reference sequence). The CDR3 length is 13 residues. The CDR3 here is CASRPTGTDTQYF. The CDR3 nucleotides are TGTGCCAGTAGGCCGACAGGCACAGATACGCAGTATTTT.

V gene TRBV7-2 combines with J gene TRBJ2-1; a possible D gene is TRBD2 (6 bases). V lost 3 bases to trimming and J lost 7 bases, with 10 bases between them. This CDR3 is built from 13 residues. CDR1 is SGHTA, CDR2 FQGNSA, per germline. The CDR3, as DNA: TGTGCCAGCAGCTTGGCTAGCGAGAATGAGCAGTTCTTC. Protein product: CASSLASENEQFF.

V and J are TRBV15 and TRBJ2-1, with 7 bases matching TRBD2. Trimming removed 3 bases from V and 12 bases from J; junction bases left unmatched: 8. Germline CDR1 reads LNHNV; CDR2 reads YYDKDF (reference sequence). The CDR3 is 13 residues long. DNA for the CDR3: TGTGCCACCAGCAGCGAAACGGGGGGTGGGCAGTTCTTC. This gives the protein CATSSETGGGQFF.

This chain's CDR3 is CASSSPGTRDDEQYF. In nucleotides, the CDR3 is TGTGCCAGCAGTTCCCCCGGGACTAGAGACGACGAGCAGTACTTC. The chain couples TRBV28 to TRBJ2-7; the match to TRBD2 covers 8 bases. This CDR3 comprises 15 residues. Germline V lookup: CDR1 MDHEN, CDR2 SYDVKM. V was pared by 4 bases and J by 5 bases, with 10 bases of the junction left unmatched.

This chain uses TRBV6-2 or TRBV6-3 with TRBJ2-5; the D gene is possibly TRBD2 (6 bases). There are 16 residues in the CDR3. The V gene's germline CDR1 is MNHEY and CDR2 SVGEGT. V lost 0 bases and J lost 2, with 13 bases in between. Here the CDR3 DNA reads TGTGCCAGCAGTTACTCTTTCCCCCGGGGGCAAGAGACCCAGTACTTC. This encodes CASSYSFPRGQETQYF.

The chain couples TRBV9 to TRBJ2-1; 11 bases agree with TRBD2. CDR3 size: 15 residues. V was pared by 2 bases and J by 7 bases, with 5 bases of the junction left unmatched. Germline CDR1 is SGDLS and CDR2 is YYNGEE. CDR3 sequence reads: CASSVTSGRGNEQFF. CDR3 coding DNA: TGTGCCAGCAGCGTTACTAGCGGGAGAGGGAATGAGCAGTTCTTC. The full variable domain, with the rest looked up from reference TRBV9 and TRBJ2-1, is DSGVTQTPKHLITATGQRVTLRCSPRSGDLSVYWYQQSLDQGLQFLIQYYNGEERAKGNILERFSAQQFPDLHSELNLSSLELGDSALYFCASSVTSGRGNEQFFGPGTRLTVL.

The V gene is TRBV7-9, the J gene TRBJ1-5; D uncertain. CDR1 SEHNR and CDR2 FQNEAQ come from the germline V gene (reference sequence). Between the trimmed V and J ends, which lost 2 bases and 5 bases, there was a span of 10 bases. The length of the CDR3 is 14 residues. The CDR3 DNA reads as TGTGCCAGCAGCTTACTAGGAGCCGATCAGCCCCAGCATTTT. Its translation: CASSLLGADQPQHF.

This chain connects TRBV24-1 to TRBJ1-2; D gene unclear. The CDR3 loop spans 17 amino acids. Germline V gene sequence: CDR1 KGHDR, CDR2 SFDVKD. The V end lost 4 bases, the J end lost 6 bases, and 23 bases lay between the germline ends. The DNA for the CDR3 is TGTGCCACCAGTGAAGCCAGGCAGTTCCTTCAACCAAATGGCTACACCTTC. Translating it yields CATSEARQFLQPNGYTF.

The chain couples TRBV7-3 to TRBJ2-1; 10 bases line up with TRBD2. V lost 4 bases and J lost 9; bases outside the gene matches: 15. The CDR3 has 17 residues. The germline V gene encodes CDR1 SGHTA and CDR2 FQGTGA. The CDR3 loop is CASSSSVAGGPGREQFF. CDR3 nucleotide sequence: TGTGCCAGCAGCTCCTCGGTAGCGGGGGGTCCGGGGCGTGAGCAGTTCTTC.

The rearrangement joins TRBV19 to TRBJ1-1, with TRBD1 identical over 7 bases. J lost 1 base, V lost 4 bases, and 3 bases had no gene match. The CDR3 is 14 amino acids. Germline V gives CDR1 LNHDA, CDR2 SQIVND (reference sequence). CDR3: CASSRTGSNTEAFF. For the CDR3, the DNA is TGTGCCAGTAGTAGGACAGGCTCGAACACTGAAGCTTTCTTT.

The chain links TRBV29-1 to TRBJ1-1; D may be TRBD1 (6 bases). Germline V CDR1 and CDR2: SQVTM, ANQGSEA. The V end was cut by 7 bases, the J end by 1 base, with 10 bases between. CDR3 size: 12 residues. CDR3 sequence (DNA): TGCAGCGCCGCGACAGGGAACACTGAAGCTTTCTTT. As protein: CSAATGNTEAFF.

The chain uses TRBV28 and TRBJ1-5; 7 positions agree with TRBD1. CDR3 length: 14 residues. Germline CDR1 MDHEN, CDR2 SYDVKM. The junction had 8 bases not matched to a gene; V was cut back by 8 bases and J by 4 bases. CDR3 nucleotide sequence: TGTGCCAGCCTTGGGACAGACCTTAATCAGCCCCAGCATTTT. Protein sequence: CASLGTDLNQPQHF.

This clone was seen once. The gene calls are TRBV20-1 and TRBJ2-5; TRBD2 might be the D (6 bases). Germline V CDR1 and CDR2: DFQATT, SNEGSKA (reference sequence). The ends were cut back, 3 bases at V and 2 bases at J, with 19 bases in the middle. The CDR3 consists of 16 residues. The CDR3 DNA reads as TGCAGTGCTAGTCCGGGGGACGGAGGATTACAAGAGACCCAGTACTTC. Translated: CSASPGDGGLQETQYF.

V gene TRBV27 combines with J gene TRBJ1-6; possible D gene TRBD1, 6 bases. Germline CDR1 and CDR2: MNHEY and SMNVEV (reference sequence). The CDR3 extends over 15 amino acids. Trimming shortened V by 6 bases and J by 5 bases, and 14 bases separated the two germline ends. The CDR3 here is CASSYTGLDNSPLHF. DNA of the CDR3: TGTGCCAGCAGCTATACAGGGTTGGATAATTCACCCCTCCACTTT.

This chain uses TRBV6-6 with TRBJ2-6; 8 nucleotides line up with TRBD1. The CDR3 sequence is 15 residues long. Per the germline V gene, CDR1 is MNHNY and CDR2 is SVGAGI (reference sequence). V lost 5 bases to trimming and J lost 2 bases; unmatched junction nucleotides: 2. DNA of the CDR3: TGTGCCAGCAGTCCAGGGGGCGCTGGGGCCAACGTCCTGACTTTC. Its protein is CASSPGGAGANVLTF.

The genes are TRBV6-1 and TRBJ2-1; D is possibly TRBD1 (5 bases). Trimming stripped 1 base from V and 4 bases from J, with 11 bases between. The CDR3 is 15 residues long. CDR1 and CDR2 from the germline V gene are MNHNS and SASEGT. The CDR3 nucleotides read TGTGCCAGCAGTGAAGATAAGACAGCATACAATGAGCAGTTCTTC. It is translated as CASSEDKTAYNEQFF.

The chain is built from TRBV19 and TRBJ1-5; 10 bases map to TRBD1. CDR3 size: 16 residues. Germline assignment: CDR1 LNHDA and CDR2 SQIVND (reference sequence). V dropped 1 base and J dropped 7; count of bases not matched to a gene: 7. The CDR3 nucleotides are TGTGCCAGTAGTATAGCCGGGACAGGGGAAGAACAGCCCCAGCATTTT. Amino acids: CASSIAGTGEEQPQHF.

The gene calls are TRBV24-1 and TRBJ2-7; the D gene is possibly TRBD1 (5 bases). CDR3 size: 12 residues. CDR1 and CDR2 from the germline V gene are KGHDR and SFDVKD. Trimming stripped 7 bases from V and 5 bases from J, with 11 bases between. CDR3 sequence reads: CATRGFRDEQYF. The CDR3 nucleotides are TGTGCCACCAGGGGGTTCAGGGACGAGCAGTACTTC.

The gene calls are TRBV3-1 (or the pseudogene TRBV3-2) and TRBJ1-6; D not resolved. The CDR3 contains 12 residues. Germline lookup yields CDR1 LGHDT and CDR2 YNNKEL (reference sequence). Trimming removed 3 bases at V and 10 bases at J, with 7 bases between. The CDR3 DNA reads TGTGCCAGCAGCCACAGCGACTCACCCCTCCACTTT. Protein sequence: CASSHSDSPLHF.

CDR3 in amino acids: CSVVPGESSYNEQFF. DNA of the CDR3: TGCAGCGTTGTTCCGGGGGAGAGCTCCTACAATGAGCAGTTCTTC. The chain is built from TRBV29-1 and TRBJ2-1; possible D gene TRBD2, 6 bases. The CDR3 is made up of 15 amino acids. Germline-derived CDR1 and CDR2 are SQVTM and ANQGSEA. Between the trimmed V and J ends, which lost 4 bases and 0 bases, there was a span of 13 bases.